This record covers a single T cell receptor (beta chain). The antigen remains unidentified. The data derive from a study of identifying expanded T cells in peripheral blood. The CDR3 runs 16 residues. The V gene lost 0 bases and the J gene lost 2 bases, with 13 bases spanning the gap. Germline V CDR1 and CDR2: MNHEY, SVGAGI. Clones were read by immunoSEQ multiplex PCR, and TCRdb kept only the in-frame ones, dropping some. The table records approximately 100,000 clones, 88% of them present only once. General observations from the study: Approximately 1.1 clones differed between technical replicates, versus approximately 17 and 20 over time. Variance in clone template counts between approximately 2-week samples significantly increased with total template count across all healthy donors.

Healthy donors had no documented immune events, such as infections, while sampled. Specimen: blood. This TCR was recovered from a person between 18 and 75 years old in good health. V gene TRBV6-5 combines with J gene TRBJ2-5, with D uncertain. For the CDR3, the DNA is TGTGCCAGCAGTTACTCCCAATTTTCCTTTCAAGAGACCCAGTACTTC. Amino acid sequence: CASSYSQFSFQETQYF.